One sample yielded the 20 T cell receptor beta chains listed below, sequenced in a study of vaccination and CD4 T cells after COVID-19. These receptors have no identified antigens. Sample treatment: roughly ten-day PBMC culture with coronavirus spike peptide pools or control peptides (ViraFEST assay). Before the COVID-19 pandemic (2011-2018), CD4+ T cells were obtained from the unexposed donor. Sequenced with the Oncomine TCR Beta short-read assay was DNA taken from cultured CD4+ T cells. TCRdb re-called the PCR reads through MiXCR, storing one row per CDR3 protein. The table records 6,400 or so distinct CDR3 sequences, 51% of them present only once. Sequenced sample: CD4+ T cells from blood, cultured in vitro. The source is a human donor in good health.

In its sample, this clonotype was seen a few times. The rearrangement uses TRBV6-1 and TRBJ2-7; D ambiguous. This CDR3 spans 12 amino acids. Germline V gene lookup returns CDR1 MNHNS and CDR2 SASEGT. V dropped 5 bases and J dropped 4 bases, with 9 bases sitting between them. This CDR3 reads CASSLSQYEQYF. The CDR3 DNA reads TGTGCCAGCAGTCTTAGTCAGTACGAGCAGTACTTC.

The chain is built from TRBV9 and TRBJ1-2; D uncertain. Germline values: CDR1 SGDLS, CDR2 YYNGEE. The ends were cut back, 0 bases at V and 7 bases at J, with 19 bases in the middle. The CDR3 totals 16 residues. The CDR3 is CASSVVPGDGGSGYTF. CDR3 bases: TGTGCCAGCAGCGTAGTTCCGGGAGACGGCGGTAGTGGCTACACCTTC.

Only a few counts were recorded for this clonotype. The V gene is TRBV20-1, the J gene TRBJ2-1, with 8 bases matching TRBD2. After removal of 0 bases from V and 1 base from J, the junction contained 5 bases not matched to a gene. In germline, CDR1 is DFQATT, CDR2 SNEGSKA (reference sequence). The CDR3 is 16 amino acids. The CDR3 DNA sequence: TGCAGTGCTAGAGATCCATCGGGAGGGTCCTACAATGAGCAGTTCTTC. Translated, it gives CSARDPSGGSYNEQFF.

The rearrangement joins TRBV7-9 to TRBJ1-1, with D unresolved. The V gene's germline CDR1 is SEHNR and CDR2 FQNEAQ (reference sequence). The CDR3 covers 13 residues. V shed 3 bases and J shed 5 bases, with 10 bases lying between them. The CDR3 loop reads CASSFSLRTEAFF. As DNA, the CDR3 is TGTGCCAGCAGCTTTTCCCTTCGGACTGAAGCTTTCTTT. Looking up the rest from reference TRBV7-9 and TRBJ1-1 gives the full variable domain: DTGVSQNPRHKITKRGQNVTFRCDPISEHNRLYWYRQTLGQGPEFLTYFQNEAQLEKSRLLSDRFSAERPKGSFSTLEIQRTEQGDSAMYLCASSFSLRTEAFFGQGTRLTVV.

V usage is TRBV6-1 and J usage is TRBJ1-5, with 9 nucleotides matching TRBD1. The CDR3 is 21 residues long. V was clipped by 8 bases and J by 1 base; unmatched bases: 24. Germline CDR1 MNHNS, CDR2 SASEGT. The CDR3 loop reads CASRGRKQGAMMALSNQPQHF. DNA for the CDR3: TGTGCCAGCCGGGGTCGGAAACAGGGGGCAATGATGGCCCTCAGCAATCAGCCCCAGCATTTT.

In its sample, this clonotype was seen a few times. The V gene is TRBV11-2, the J gene TRBJ2-5; TRBD1 is a possible D gene (6 bases). The CDR3 sequence is 14 residues long. From germline, CDR1 is SGHAT and CDR2 FQNNGV. The V end lost 1 base, the J end lost 1 base, and 7 bases lay between the germline ends. The chain's CDR3 is CASSLGGGQETQYF. The CDR3 DNA reads TGTGCCAGCAGCTTAGGAGGGGGCCAAGAGACCCAGTACTTC.

This sequence joins TRBV30 and TRBJ2-7, with D possibly being TRBD1 (6 bases). V lost 5 bases and J lost 7, with 21 bases in between. The CDR3 covers 14 residues. CDR1 and CDR2 (germline): GTSNPN, SVGIG (reference sequence). CDR3 nucleotide sequence: TGTGCCTGGGTTTCCGGGACACCAGCCGGGGAGCAGTACTTC. This sequence encodes CAWVSGTPAGEQYF.

In its sample, this clonotype was seen a few times. V gene TRBV6-2 or TRBV6-3 combines with J gene TRBJ1-1; maybe TRBD1 (5 bases). There are 12 residues in the CDR3. The ends were cut back, 6 bases at V and 6 bases at J, with 11 bases in the middle. CDR1 and CDR2 from the germline V gene are MNHEY and SVGEGT. The CDR3 sequence: CASSRPGPEAFF. In DNA form, the CDR3 reads TGTGCCAGCAGCCGACCGGGGCCTGAAGCTTTCTTT.

This chain uses TRBV15 with TRBJ2-1; 11 bases are a match to TRBD2. The CDR3 contains 16 residues. Trimming cost V 0 bases and J 6 bases; bases outside gene matches: 4. Per the germline V gene, CDR1 is LNHNV and CDR2 is YYDKDF (reference sequence). The CDR3 loop reads CATSRELAGGVNEQFF. CDR3 nucleotide sequence: TGTGCCACCAGCAGAGAGCTAGCGGGGGGTGTCAATGAGCAGTTCTTC. The full variable domain, rest sourced from reference TRBV15 and TRBJ2-1, is DAMVIQNPRYQVTQFGKPVTLSCSQTLNHNVMYWYQQKSSQAPKLLFHYYDKDFNNEADTPDNFQSRRPNTSFCFLDIRSPGLGDTAMYLCATSRELAGGVNEQFFGPGTRLTVL.

This clonotype was counted only a few times. The chain employs TRBV20-1 and TRBJ1-5; D is perhaps TRBD1 (5 bases). Trimming pared 8 bases from V and 3 bases from J, leaving 17 bases between. This CDR3 is 14 amino acids long. From germline, CDR1 is DFQATT and CDR2 SNEGSKA (reference sequence). The CDR3 loop reads CSTPRQGDNQPQHF. CDR3 DNA: TGCAGTACTCCCCGTCAGGGTGACAATCAGCCCCAGCATTTT.

This clonotype came up a few times. The gene calls are TRBV20-1 and TRBJ2-2; 10 bases map to TRBD2. The germline V gene has CDR1 DFQATT and CDR2 SNEGSKA (reference sequence). This CDR3 has 18 residues. J gave up 5 bases and V 0 bases, and 12 bases lay outside the gene matches. CDR3 sequence (DNA): TGCAGTGCTAGAGATATCTCTAGCGGGGGCCAGGGGACCGGGGAGCTGTTTTTT. It specifies CSARDISSGGQGTGELFF.

This clonotype has a handful of counts. This chain links TRBV7-9 with TRBJ2-2; unclear D gene. The germline V gene has CDR1 SEHNR and CDR2 FQNEAQ (reference sequence). V was clipped by 3 bases and J by 7 bases, with 3 bases between them. CDR3 length: 11 amino acids. In nucleotides, the CDR3 is TGTGCCAGCAGCTTCGGCGGGGAGCTGTTTTTT. Its translation is CASSFGGELFF.

The gene calls are TRBV5-6 and TRBJ2-1; 8 bases are shared with TRBD2. Germline CDR1 SGHDT, CDR2 YYEEEE. After removal of 0 bases from V and 1 base from J, the junction contained 6 bases not matched to a gene. The CDR3 is 17 amino acids. The CDR3 region is CASSLEAGTSSYNEQFF. For the CDR3, the DNA is TGTGCCAGCAGCTTGGAGGCCGGGACTAGTTCCTACAATGAGCAGTTCTTC.

This chain uses TRBV7-6 with TRBJ1-1; D ambiguous. V shed 5 bases and J shed 0 bases, with 16 bases lying between them. The germline gives CDR1 SGHVS, CDR2 FNYEAQ. This CDR3 region has 16 residues. CDR3 DNA: TGTGCCAGCAGCACCCGACCGACCTCTTTGAACACTGAAGCTTTCTTT. Its protein is CASSTRPTSLNTEAFF.

There are a few counts of this clonotype. The chain combines TRBV5-3 with TRBJ1-6, with D unclear. TRBV5-3 belongs to the ORF category, with a function that is uncertain. The CDR3 is 12 residues long. V lost 8 bases to trimming and J lost 16 bases, with 19 bases between them. The CDR3 DNA follows: TGTGCCAGCAGCCAAGGGAGCCGTGGACTCCACTTT. Its translation: CASSQGSRGLHF.

The chain couples TRBV6-2 or TRBV6-3 to TRBJ1-5; TRBD1 is a possible D gene (6 bases). From germline, CDR1 is MNHEY and CDR2 SVGEGT. The CDR3 has 14 residues. V lost 4 bases, J lost 6 bases, and 13 bases lay in between. The CDR3 sequence is CASSSPGEGQPQHF. CDR3 coding DNA: TGTGCCAGCAGTTCTCCAGGGGAGGGTCAGCCCCAGCATTTT.

This clonotype has just a few counts. The chain has TRBV24-1 and TRBJ2-1; D is uncertain. CDR1 is KGHDR and CDR2 is SFDVKD in the germline V gene. This CDR3 has 13 residues. Trimming took 7 bases from V and 7 from J, leaving 13 bases between them. CDR3 protein: CATSLPSTNEQFF. CDR3 DNA: TGTGCCACCAGCTTACCCTCGACTAATGAGCAGTTCTTC.

This chain uses TRBV27 with TRBJ2-2; 10 bases fit TRBD1. This CDR3 has 15 residues. Germline V gene lookup returns CDR1 MNHEY and CDR2 SMNVEV (reference sequence). V trimming: 2 bases; J trimming: 7 bases; junction bases outside the gene matches: 4. This CDR3 reads CASSLRDRGVGELFF. CDR3 in DNA: TGTGCCAGCAGTTTAAGGGACAGGGGAGTCGGGGAGCTGTTTTTT.

V is TRBV6-1 and J is TRBJ2-3, with 10 positions matching TRBD2. The germline CDR1 and CDR2 sequences are MNHNS and SASEGT. The junction had 1 base not matched to a gene; V was cut back by 6 bases and J by 1 base. The CDR3 runs 14 residues. CDR3 nucleotide sequence: TGTGCCAGCAGAACTAGCGGGGGCACAGATACGCAGTATTTT. This sequence encodes CASRTSGGTDTQYF.

The chain employs TRBV15 and TRBJ1-1; TRBD1 agrees at 8 bases. V shed 0 bases and J 4 bases; nucleotides not matched to a gene: 10. This CDR3 is 17 amino acids long. Germline loops: CDR1 LNHNV, CDR2 YYDKDF (reference sequence). CDR3 region: CATSRERAGGRFTEAFF. The CDR3 nucleotides are TGTGCCACCAGCAGAGAAAGGGCAGGGGGCCGTTTCACTGAAGCTTTCTTT.